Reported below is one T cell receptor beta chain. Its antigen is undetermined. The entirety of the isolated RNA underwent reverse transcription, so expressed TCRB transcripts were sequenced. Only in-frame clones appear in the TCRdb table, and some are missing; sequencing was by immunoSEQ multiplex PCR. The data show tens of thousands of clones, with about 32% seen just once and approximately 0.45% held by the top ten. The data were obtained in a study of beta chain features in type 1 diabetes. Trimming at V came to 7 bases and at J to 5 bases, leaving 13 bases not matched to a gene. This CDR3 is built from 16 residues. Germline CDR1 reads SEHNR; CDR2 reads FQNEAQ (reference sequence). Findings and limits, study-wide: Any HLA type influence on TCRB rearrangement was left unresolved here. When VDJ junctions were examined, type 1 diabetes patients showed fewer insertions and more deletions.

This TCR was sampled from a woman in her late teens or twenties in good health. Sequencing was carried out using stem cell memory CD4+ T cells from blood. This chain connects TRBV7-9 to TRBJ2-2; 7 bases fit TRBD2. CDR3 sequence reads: CASTSSGGTWTGELFF. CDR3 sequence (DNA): TGTGCCAGCACCTCGTCGGGGGGAACGTGGACCGGGGAGCTGTTTTTT. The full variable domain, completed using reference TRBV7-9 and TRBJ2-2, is DTGVSQNPRHKITKRGQNVTFRCDPISEHNRLYWYRQTLGQGPEFLTYFQNEAQLEKSRLLSDRFSAERPKGSFSTLEIQRTEQGDSAMYLCASTSSGGTWTGELFFGEGSRLTVL.